The clone carrying this T cell receptor beta chain was seen many times. Germline trimming cut 4 bases from V and 4 bases from J; bases unmatched to any gene: 0. This CDR3 has 13 residues. Germline V gene sequence: CDR1 SGHVS, CDR2 FNYEAQ. This entry belongs to a study of neurological immune-mediated disorders. MiXCR, applied by TCRdb to the 5' RACE reads, yields one record per CDR3 protein. Of fewer than 20,000 distinct CDR3 sequences listed, 7% to 9.5% were seen once; the top ten hold over 40%. Volunteers from a blood bank in Maryland, USA, made up the healthy controls. This receptor was identified in a man aged 45-65 years in good health. The genes are TRBV7-6 and TRBJ1-1, with TRBD1 matching over 10 bases. Source material: CD8+ T cells from blood. In DNA form, the CDR3 reads TGTGCCAGCAGCTGGGACAGGGGCACTGAAGCTTTCTTT. It specifies CASSWDRGTEAFF.